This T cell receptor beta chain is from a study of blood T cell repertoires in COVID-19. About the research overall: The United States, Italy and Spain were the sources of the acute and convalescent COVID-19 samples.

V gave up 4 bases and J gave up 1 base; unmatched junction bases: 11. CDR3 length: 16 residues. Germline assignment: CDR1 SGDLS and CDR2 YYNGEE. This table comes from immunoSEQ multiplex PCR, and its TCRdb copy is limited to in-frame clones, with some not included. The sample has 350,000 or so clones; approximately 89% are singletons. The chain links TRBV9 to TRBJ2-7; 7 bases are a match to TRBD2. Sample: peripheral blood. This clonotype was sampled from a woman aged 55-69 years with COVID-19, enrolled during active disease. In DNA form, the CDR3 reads TGTGCCAGCAGCACCCGGGAGGCCGACGGGTCCTACGAGCAGTACTTC. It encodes CASSTREADGSYEQYF.